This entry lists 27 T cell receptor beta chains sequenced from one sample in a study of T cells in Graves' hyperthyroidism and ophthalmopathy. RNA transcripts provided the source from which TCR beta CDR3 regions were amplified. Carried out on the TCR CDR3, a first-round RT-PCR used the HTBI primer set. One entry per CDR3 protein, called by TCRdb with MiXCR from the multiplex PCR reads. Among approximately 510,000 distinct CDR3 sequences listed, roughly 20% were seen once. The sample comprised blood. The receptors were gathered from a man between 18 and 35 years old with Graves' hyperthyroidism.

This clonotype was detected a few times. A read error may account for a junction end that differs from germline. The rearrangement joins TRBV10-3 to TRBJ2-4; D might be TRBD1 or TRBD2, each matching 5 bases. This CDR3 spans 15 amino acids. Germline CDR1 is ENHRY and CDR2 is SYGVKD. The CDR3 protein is CAISESGVRENIKYF. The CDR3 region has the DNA TGTGCCATCAGTGAGTCGGGGGTACGAGAAAACATTAAGTACTTC.

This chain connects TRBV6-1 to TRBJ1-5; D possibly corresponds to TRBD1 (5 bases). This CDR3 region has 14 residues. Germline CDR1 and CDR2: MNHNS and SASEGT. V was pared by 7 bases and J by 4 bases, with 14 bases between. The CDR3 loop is CASTNGGNNQPQHF. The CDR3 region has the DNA TGTGCCAGCACGAACGGGGGTAATAATCAGCCCCAGCATTTT.

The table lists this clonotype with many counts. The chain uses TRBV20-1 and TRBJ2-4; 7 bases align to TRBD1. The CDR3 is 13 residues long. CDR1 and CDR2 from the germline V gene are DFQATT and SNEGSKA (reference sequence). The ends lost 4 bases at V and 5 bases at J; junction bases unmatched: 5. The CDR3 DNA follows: TGCAGTGCTATGAGGGGGCGTGAAAACATTCAGTACTTC. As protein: CSAMRGRENIQYF.

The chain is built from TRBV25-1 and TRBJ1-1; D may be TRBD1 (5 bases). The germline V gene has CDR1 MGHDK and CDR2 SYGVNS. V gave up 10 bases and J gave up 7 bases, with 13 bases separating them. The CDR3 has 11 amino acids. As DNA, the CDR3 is TGTGCCACCAAGGGGCACTTTGAAGCTTTCTTT. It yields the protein CATKGHFEAFF.

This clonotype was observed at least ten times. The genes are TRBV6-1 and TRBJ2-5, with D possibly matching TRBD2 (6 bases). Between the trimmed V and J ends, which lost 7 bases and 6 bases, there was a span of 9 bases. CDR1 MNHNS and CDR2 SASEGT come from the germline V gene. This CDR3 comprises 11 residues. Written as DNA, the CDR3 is TGTGCCAGCAACGGGGGACAGACCCAGTACTTC. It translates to CASNGGQTQYF.

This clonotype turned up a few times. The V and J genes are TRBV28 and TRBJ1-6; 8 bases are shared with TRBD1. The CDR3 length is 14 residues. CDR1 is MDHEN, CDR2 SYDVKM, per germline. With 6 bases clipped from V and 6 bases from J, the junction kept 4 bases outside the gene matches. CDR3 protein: CASSWTGSNSPLHF. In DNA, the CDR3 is TGTGCCAGCAGCTGGACAGGGAGTAATTCACCCCTCCACTTT.

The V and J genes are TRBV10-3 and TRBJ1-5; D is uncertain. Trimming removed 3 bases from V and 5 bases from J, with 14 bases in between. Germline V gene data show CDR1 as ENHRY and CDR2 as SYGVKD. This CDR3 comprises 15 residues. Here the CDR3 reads CAISEGRPTDQPQHF. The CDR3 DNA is TGTGCCATCAGTGAAGGCCGTCCGACTGATCAGCCCCAGCATTTT.

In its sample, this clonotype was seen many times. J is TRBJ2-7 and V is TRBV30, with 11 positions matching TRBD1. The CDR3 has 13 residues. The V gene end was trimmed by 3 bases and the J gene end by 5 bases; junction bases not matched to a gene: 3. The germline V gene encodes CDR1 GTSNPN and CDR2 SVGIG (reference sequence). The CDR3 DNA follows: TGTGCCTGGAGGGGACAGGGGGATGACGAGCAGTACTTC. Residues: CAWRGQGDDEQYF.

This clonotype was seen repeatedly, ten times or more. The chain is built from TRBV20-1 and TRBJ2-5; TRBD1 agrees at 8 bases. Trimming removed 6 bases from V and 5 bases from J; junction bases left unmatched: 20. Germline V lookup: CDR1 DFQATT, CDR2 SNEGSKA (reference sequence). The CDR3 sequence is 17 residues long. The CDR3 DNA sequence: TGCAGTGCGGTGGGATTGGCCCAGGGGGCGGTAGGGGAGACCCAGTACTTC. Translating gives CSAVGLAQGAVGETQYF.

The chain's CDR3 is CASSFSWQGRGDQYF. CDR3 DNA sequence: TGTGCCAGCAGCTTCTCTTGGCAGGGAAGGGGCGATCAGTACTTC. The V and J genes are TRBV11-2 and TRBJ2-7, with D maybe TRBD1 (5 bases). Germline values: CDR1 SGHAT, CDR2 FQNNGV. V shed 3 bases and J shed 10 bases, with 22 bases lying between them. The CDR3 runs to 15 residues.

CDR3 region: CASRPIGQGASNQPQHF. The CDR3 coding sequence is TGTGCCAGCAGACCGATAGGACAGGGGGCAAGTAATCAGCCCCAGCATTTT. V usage is TRBV6-2 or TRBV6-3 and J usage is TRBJ1-5; 11 nucleotides line up with TRBD1. CDR1 is MNHEY, CDR2 SVGEGT, per germline. V trimming: 6 bases; J trimming: 4 bases; junction bases outside the gene matches: 11. This CDR3 contains 17 residues.

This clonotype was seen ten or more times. CDR3 coding DNA: TGTGCCAGCAGTTTAGGGCCGACAGGGGCTGAAGCTTTCTTT. Translation gives CASSLGPTGAEAFF. This chain joins TRBV12-3 or TRBV12-4 and TRBJ1-1; 8 bases agree with TRBD1. The CDR3 has 14 residues. J lost 6 bases, V lost 1 base, and 4 bases had no gene match.

The CDR3 region has the DNA TGTGCCAGCAAGGGAGGGGGTTATTCACCCCTCCACTTT. Its translation: CASKGGGYSPLHF. The chain is built from TRBV12-3 or TRBV12-4 and TRBJ1-6; possibly TRBD1 for D (6 bases). The CDR3 contains 13 residues. V was pared by 7 bases and J by 8 bases, with 12 bases between.

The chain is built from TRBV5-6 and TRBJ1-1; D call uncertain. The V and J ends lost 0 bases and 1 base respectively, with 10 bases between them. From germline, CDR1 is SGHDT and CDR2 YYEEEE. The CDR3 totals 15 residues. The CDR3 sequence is CASSLVGRKNTEAFF. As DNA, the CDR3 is TGTGCCAGCAGCTTGGTGGGGAGAAAGAACACTGAAGCTTTCTTT. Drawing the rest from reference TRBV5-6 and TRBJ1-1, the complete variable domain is DAGVTQSPTHLIKTRGQQVTLRCSPKSGHDTVSWYQQALGQGPQFIFQYYEEEERQRGNFPDRFSGHQFPNYSSELNVNALLLGDSALYLCASSLVGRKNTEAFFGQGTRLTVV.

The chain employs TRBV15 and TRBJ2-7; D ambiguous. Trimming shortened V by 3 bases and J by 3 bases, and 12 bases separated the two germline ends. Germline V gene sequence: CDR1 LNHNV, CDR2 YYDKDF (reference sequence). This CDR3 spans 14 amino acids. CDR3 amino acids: CATSSWTALYEQYF. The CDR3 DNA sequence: TGTGCCACCAGCAGTTGGACGGCCCTCTACGAGCAGTACTTC.

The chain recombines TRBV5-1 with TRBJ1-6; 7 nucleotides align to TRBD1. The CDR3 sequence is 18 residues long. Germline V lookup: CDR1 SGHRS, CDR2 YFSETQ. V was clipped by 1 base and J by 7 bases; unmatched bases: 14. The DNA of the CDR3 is TGCGCCAGCAGCTTGCGGCCACGACAGACAGGGAGCAATTCACCCCTCCACTTT. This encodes CASSLRPRQTGSNSPLHF.

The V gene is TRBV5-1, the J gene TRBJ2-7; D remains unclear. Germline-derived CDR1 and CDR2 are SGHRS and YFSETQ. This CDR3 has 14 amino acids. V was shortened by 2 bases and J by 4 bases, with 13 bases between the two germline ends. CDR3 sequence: CASSFGLLGYEQYF. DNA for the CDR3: TGCGCCAGCAGCTTTGGATTGTTGGGGTACGAGCAGTACTTC.

DNA of the CDR3: TGTGCCTGGAACTCCGGACAGGGAAACACCATATATTTT. It is translated as CAWNSGQGNTIYF. This sequence joins TRBV30 and TRBJ1-3; TRBD1 is a possible D gene (6 bases). CDR1 GTSNPN and CDR2 SVGIG come from the germline V gene (reference sequence). CDR3 size: 13 residues. Trimming took 4 bases from V and 4 from J, leaving 11 bases between them. Together with reference TRBV30 and TRBJ1-3, the CDR3 gives the full variable domain: SQTIHQWPATLVQPVGSPLSLECTVEGTSNPNLYWYRQAAGRGLQLLFYSVGIGQISSEVPQNLSASRPQDRQFILSSKKLLLSDSGFYLCAWNSGQGNTIYFGEGSWLTVV.

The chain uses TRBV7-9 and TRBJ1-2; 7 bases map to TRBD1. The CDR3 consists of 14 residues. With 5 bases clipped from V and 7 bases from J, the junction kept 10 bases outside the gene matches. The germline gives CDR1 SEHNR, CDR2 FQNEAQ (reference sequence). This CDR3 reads CASSPSTGIGGYTF. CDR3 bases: TGTGCCAGCAGCCCGTCGACAGGGATCGGTGGCTACACCTTC.

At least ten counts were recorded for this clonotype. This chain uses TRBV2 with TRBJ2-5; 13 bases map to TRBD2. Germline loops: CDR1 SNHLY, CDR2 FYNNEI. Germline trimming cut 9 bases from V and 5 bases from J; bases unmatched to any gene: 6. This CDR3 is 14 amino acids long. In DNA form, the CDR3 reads TGTGCCAGTCGACAGACTAGCGGGGGGGAGACCCAGTACTTC. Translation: CASRQTSGGETQYF. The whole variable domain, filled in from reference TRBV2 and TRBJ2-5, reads EPEVTQTPSHQVTQMGQEVILRCVPISNHLYFYWYRQILGQKVEFLVSFYNNEISEKSEIFDDQFSVERPDGSNFTLKIRSTKLEDSAMYFCASRQTSGGETQYFGPGTRLLVL.

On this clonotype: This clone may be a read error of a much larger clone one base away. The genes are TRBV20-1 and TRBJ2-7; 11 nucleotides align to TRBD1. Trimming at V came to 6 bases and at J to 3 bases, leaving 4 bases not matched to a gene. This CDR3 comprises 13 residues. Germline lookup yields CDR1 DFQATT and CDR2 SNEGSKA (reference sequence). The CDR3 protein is CSAGGTGGYEQYF. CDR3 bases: TGCAGTGCGGGGGGGACAGGGGGCTACGAGCAGTACTTC.

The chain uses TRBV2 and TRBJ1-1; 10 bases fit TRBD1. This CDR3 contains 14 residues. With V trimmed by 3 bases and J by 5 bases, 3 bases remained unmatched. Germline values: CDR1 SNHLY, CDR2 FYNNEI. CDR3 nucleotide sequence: TGTGCCAGCAGTGACGAGGACAGGGGGACTGAAGCTTTCTTT. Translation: CASSDEDRGTEAFF.

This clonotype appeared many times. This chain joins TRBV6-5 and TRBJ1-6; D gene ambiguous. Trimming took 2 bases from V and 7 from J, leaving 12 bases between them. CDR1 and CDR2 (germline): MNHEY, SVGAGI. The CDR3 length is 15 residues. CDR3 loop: CASSYGGAANSPLHF. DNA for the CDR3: TGTGCCAGCAGTTACGGCGGTGCCGCAAATTCACCCCTCCACTTT.

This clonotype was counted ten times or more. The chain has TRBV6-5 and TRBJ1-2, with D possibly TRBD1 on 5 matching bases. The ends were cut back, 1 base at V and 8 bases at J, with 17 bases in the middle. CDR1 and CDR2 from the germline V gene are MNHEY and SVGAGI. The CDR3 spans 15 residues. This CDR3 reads CASSYLPIGASGYTF. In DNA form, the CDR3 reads TGTGCCAGCAGTTACTTACCTATAGGGGCTTCCGGCTACACCTTC.

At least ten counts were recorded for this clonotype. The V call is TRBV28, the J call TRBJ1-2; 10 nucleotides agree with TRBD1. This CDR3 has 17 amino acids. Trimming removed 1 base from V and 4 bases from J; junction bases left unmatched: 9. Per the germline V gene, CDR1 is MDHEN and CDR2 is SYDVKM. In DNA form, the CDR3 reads TGTGCCAGCAGTTTATTCGCCGGGACAGGGGTAACCTATGGCTACACCTTC. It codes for CASSLFAGTGVTYGYTF.

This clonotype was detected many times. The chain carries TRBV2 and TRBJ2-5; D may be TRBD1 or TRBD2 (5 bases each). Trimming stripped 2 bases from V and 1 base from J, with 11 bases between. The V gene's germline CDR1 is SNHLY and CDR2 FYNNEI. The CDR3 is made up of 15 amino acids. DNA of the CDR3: TGTGCCAGCAGTGAACGGGGACGGCTCCAAGAGACCCAGTACTTC. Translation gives CASSERGRLQETQYF.

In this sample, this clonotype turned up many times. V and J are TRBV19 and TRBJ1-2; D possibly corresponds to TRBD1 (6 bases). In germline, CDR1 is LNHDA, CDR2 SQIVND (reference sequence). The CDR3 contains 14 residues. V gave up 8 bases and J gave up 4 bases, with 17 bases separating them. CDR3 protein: CASGWAGELYGYTF. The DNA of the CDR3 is TGTGCCAGTGGGTGGGCAGGGGAGCTCTATGGCTACACCTTC.